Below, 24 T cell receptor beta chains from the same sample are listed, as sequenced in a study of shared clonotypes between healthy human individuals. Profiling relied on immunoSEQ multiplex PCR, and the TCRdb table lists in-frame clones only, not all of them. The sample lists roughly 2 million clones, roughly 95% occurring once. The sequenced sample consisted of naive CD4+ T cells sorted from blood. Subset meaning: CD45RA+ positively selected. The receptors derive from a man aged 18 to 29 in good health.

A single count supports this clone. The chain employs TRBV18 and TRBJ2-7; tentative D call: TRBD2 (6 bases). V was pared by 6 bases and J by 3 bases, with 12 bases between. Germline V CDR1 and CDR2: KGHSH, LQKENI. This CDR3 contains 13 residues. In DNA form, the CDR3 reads TGTGCCAGCTCCCGGGGGTTGAACTACGAGCAGTACTTC. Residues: CASSRGLNYEQYF.

The CDR3 reads CAWSRDRTSLSSYNEQFF. In DNA, the CDR3 is TGTGCCTGGAGTAGGGACAGGACATCATTAAGCTCCTACAATGAGCAGTTCTTC. The chain joins TRBV30 to TRBJ2-1; TRBD1 matches at 8 bases. The CDR3 is made up of 18 amino acids. V was pared by 2 bases and J by 0 bases, with 12 bases of the junction left unmatched. Per the germline V gene, CDR1 is GTSNPN and CDR2 is SVGIG (reference sequence).

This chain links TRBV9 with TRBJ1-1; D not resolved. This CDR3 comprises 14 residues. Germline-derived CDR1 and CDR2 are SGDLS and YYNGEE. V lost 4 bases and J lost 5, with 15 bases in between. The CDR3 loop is CASSLTVVGTEAFF. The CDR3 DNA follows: TGTGCCAGCAGCCTGACTGTGGTAGGTACTGAAGCTTTCTTT.

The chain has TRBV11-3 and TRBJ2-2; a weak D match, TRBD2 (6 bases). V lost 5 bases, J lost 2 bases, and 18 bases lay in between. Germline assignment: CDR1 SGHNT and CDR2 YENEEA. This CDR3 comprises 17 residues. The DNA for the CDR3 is TGTGCCAGCAGCACGCCCGGTGTAGCGGACAACACCGGGGAGCTGTTTTTT. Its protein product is CASSTPGVADNTGELFF.

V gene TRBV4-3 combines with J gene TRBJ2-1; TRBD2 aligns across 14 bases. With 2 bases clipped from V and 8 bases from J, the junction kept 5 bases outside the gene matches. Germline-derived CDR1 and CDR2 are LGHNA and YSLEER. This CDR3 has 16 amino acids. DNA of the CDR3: TGCGCCAGCAGCCAACACGGGACTAGCGGGAGCTATGAGCAGTTCTTC. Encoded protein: CASSQHGTSGSYEQFF.

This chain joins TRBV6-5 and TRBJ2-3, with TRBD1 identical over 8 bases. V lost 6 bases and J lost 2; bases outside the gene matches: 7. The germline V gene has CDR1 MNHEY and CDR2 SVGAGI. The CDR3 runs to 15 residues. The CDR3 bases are TGTGCCAGCAGATCAACAGGGGGGACCACAGATACGCAGTATTTT. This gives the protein CASRSTGGTTDTQYF.

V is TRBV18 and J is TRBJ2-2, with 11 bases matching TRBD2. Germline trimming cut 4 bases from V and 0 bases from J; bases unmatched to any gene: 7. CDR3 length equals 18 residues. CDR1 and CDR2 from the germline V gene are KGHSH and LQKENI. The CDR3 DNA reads TGTGCCAGCTCACGATTACTAGCGGGAGATACGAACACCGGGGAGCTGTTTTTT. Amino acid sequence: CASSRLLAGDTNTGELFF.

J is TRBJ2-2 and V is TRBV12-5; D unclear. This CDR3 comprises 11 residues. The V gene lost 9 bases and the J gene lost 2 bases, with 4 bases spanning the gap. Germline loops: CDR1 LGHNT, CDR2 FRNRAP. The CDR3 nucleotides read TGTGCTAGCGCCAACACCGGGGAGCTGTTTTTT. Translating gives CASANTGELFF.

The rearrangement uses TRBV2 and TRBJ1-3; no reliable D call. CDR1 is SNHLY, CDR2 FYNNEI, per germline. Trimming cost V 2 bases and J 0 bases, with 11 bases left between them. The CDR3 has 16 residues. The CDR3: CASSETVSLSGNTIYF. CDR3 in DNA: TGTGCCAGCAGTGAAACAGTCAGTCTCTCTGGAAACACCATATATTTT.

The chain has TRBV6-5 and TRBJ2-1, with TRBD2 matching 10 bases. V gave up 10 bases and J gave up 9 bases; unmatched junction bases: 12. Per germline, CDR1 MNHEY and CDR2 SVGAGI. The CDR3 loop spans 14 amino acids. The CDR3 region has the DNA TGTGCCACGCAGAGTCTAGCGGGGGCCTTTGAGCAGTTCTTC. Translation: CATQSLAGAFEQFF.

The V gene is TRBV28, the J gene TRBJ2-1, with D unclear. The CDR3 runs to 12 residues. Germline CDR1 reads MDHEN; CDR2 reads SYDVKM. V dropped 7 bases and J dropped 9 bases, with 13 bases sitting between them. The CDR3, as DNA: TGTGCCAGCATGGGGTCCAATAGTGAGCAGTTCTTC. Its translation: CASMGSNSEQFF. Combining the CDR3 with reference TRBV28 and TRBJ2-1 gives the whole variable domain DVKVTQSSRYLVKRTGEKVFLECVQDMDHENMFWYRQDPGLGLRLIYFSYDVKMKEKGDIPEGYSVSREKKERFSLILESASTNQTSMYLCASMGSNSEQFFGPGTRLTVL.

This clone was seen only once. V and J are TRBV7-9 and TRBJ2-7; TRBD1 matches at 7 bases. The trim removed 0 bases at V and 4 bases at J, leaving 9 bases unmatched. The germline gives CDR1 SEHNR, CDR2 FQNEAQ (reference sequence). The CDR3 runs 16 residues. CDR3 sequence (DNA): TGTGCCAGCAGCTTAGCTCTCCGGGACAGCTCGTACGAGCAGTACTTC. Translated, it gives CASSLALRDSSYEQYF. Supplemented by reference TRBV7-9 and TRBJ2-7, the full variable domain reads DTGVSQNPRHKITKRGQNVTFRCDPISEHNRLYWYRQTLGQGPEFLTYFQNEAQLEKSRLLSDRFSAERPKGSFSTLEIQRTEQGDSAMYLCASSLALRDSSYEQYFGPGTRLTVT.

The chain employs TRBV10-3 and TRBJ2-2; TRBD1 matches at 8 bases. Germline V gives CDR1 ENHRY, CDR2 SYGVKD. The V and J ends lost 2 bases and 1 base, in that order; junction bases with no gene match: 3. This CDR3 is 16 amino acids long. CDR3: CAISEPGQGNTGELFF. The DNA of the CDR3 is TGTGCCATCAGTGAGCCCGGACAGGGGAACACCGGGGAGCTGTTTTTT.

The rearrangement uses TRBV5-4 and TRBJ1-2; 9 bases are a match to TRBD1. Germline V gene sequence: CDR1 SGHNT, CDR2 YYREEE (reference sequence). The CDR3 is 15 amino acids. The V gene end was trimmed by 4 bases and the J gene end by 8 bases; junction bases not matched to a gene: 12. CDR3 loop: CASSTPGTGFLGYTF. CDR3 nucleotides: TGTGCCAGCAGCACCCCTGGGACAGGGTTCTTGGGCTACACCTTC.

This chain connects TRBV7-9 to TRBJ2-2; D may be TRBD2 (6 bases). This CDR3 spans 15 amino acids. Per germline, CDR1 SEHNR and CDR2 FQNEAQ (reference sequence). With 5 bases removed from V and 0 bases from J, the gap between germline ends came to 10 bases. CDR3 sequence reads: CASSQRVPNTGELFF. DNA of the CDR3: TGTGCCAGCAGCCAGCGGGTGCCGAACACCGGGGAGCTGTTTTTT.

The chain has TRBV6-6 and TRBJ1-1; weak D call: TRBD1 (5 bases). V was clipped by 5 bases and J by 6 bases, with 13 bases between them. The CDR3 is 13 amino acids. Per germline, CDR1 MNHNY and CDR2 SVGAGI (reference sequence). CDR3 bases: TGTGCCAGCAGTCGAGACCAAGGGGCTGAAGCTTTCTTT. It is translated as CASSRDQGAEAFF.

As DNA, the CDR3 is TGCGCCAGCAGCCGGGGACTAGCCGAATGGTCCTACGAGCAGTACTTC. Amino acid sequence: CASSRGLAEWSYEQYF. V and J are TRBV4-1 and TRBJ2-7, with TRBD2 identical over 9 bases. The V gene end was trimmed by 4 bases and the J gene end by 1 base; junction bases not matched to a gene: 8. Germline V CDR1 and CDR2: MGHRA, YSYEKL. The CDR3 runs to 16 residues.

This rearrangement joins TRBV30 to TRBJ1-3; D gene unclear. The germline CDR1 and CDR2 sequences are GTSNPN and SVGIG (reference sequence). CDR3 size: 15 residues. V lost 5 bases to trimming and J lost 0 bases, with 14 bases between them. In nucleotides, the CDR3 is TGTGCCTGGGCCGGCGGTGGGAGCTCTGGAAACACCATATATTTT. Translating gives CAWAGGGSSGNTIYF.

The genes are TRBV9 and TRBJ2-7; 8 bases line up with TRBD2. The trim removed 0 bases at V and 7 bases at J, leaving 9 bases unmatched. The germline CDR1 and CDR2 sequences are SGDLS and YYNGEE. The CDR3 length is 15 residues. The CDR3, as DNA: TGTGCCAGCAGCGTAGGTGATAGCGGGAAATCGGAGCAGTACTTC. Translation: CASSVGDSGKSEQYF. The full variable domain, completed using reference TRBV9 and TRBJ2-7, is DSGVTQTPKHLITATGQRVTLRCSPRSGDLSVYWYQQSLDQGLQFLIQYYNGEERAKGNILERFSAQQFPDLHSELNLSSLELGDSALYFCASSVGDSGKSEQYFGPGTRLTVT.

The CDR3 nucleotides read TGTGCCAGCAGCGCATGGAGGTATTCCAAAAACATTCAGTACTTC. Protein sequence: CASSAWRYSKNIQYF. The chain carries TRBV7-9 and TRBJ2-4; TRBD2 is a possible D gene (5 bases). V lost 5 bases and J lost 2, with 13 bases in between. CDR1 is SEHNR, CDR2 FQNEAQ, per germline (reference sequence). The CDR3 contains 15 residues.

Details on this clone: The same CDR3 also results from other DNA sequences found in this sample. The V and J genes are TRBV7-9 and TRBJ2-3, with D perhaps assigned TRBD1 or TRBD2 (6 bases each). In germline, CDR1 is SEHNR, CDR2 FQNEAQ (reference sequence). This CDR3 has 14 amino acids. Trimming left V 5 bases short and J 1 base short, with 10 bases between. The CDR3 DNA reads TGTGCCAGCAGCAGGAGGGGGGGCACAGATACGCAGTATTTT. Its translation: CASSRRGGTDTQYF.

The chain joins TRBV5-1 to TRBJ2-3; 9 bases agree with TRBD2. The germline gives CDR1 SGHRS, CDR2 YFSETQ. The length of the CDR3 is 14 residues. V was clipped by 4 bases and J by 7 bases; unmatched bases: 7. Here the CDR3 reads CASSTGTSWNTQYF. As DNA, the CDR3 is TGCGCCAGCAGCACCGGGACTAGCTGGAATACGCAGTATTTT.

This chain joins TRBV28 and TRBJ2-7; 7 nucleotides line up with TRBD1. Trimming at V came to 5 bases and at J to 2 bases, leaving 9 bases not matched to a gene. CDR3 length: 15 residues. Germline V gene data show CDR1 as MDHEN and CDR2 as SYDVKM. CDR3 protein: CASSATGQPPYEQYF. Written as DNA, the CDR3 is TGTGCCAGCAGTGCCACGGGACAGCCCCCCTACGAGCAGTACTTC.

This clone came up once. The CDR3 DNA reads TGCGCCAGCAGCCAAGCTGACAGGGTCATTGGTGAAGCTTTCTTT. Translated: CASSQADRVIGEAFF. V and J are TRBV4-1 and TRBJ1-1; 7 nucleotides agree with TRBD1. CDR1 and CDR2 (germline): MGHRA, YSYEKL. This CDR3 region has 15 residues. The junction had 9 bases not matched to a gene; V was cut back by 1 base and J by 7 bases.